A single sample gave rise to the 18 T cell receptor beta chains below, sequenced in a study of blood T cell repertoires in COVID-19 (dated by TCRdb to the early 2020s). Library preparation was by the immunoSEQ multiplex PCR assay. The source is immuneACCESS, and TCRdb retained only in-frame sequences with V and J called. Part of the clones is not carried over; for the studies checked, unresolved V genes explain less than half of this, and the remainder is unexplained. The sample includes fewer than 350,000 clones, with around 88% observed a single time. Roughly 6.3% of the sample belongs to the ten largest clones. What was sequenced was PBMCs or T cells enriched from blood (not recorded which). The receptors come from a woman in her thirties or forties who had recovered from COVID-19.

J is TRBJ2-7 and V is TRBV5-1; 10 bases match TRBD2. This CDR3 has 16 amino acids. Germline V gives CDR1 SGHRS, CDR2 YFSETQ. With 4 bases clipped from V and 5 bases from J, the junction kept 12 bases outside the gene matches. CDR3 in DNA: TGCGCCAGCAGCCCCACCCCCCTAGCGGGAGCAAACGAGCAGTACTTC. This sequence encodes CASSPTPLAGANEQYF.

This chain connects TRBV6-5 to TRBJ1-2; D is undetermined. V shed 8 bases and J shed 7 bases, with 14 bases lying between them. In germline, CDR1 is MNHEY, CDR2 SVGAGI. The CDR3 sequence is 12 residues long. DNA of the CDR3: TGTGCCAGCGAGCCCTCCACCCCTGGCTACACCTTC. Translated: CASEPSTPGYTF.

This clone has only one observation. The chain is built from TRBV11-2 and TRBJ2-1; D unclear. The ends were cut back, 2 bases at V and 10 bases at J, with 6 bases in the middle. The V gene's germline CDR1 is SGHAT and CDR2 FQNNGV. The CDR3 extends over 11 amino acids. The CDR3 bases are TGTGCCAGCAGCTTAATAAAAGAGCAGTTCTTC. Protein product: CASSLIKEQFF.

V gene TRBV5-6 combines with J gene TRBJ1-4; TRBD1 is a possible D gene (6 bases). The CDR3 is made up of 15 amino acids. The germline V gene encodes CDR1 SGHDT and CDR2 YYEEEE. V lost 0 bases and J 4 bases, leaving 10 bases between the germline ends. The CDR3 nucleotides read TGTGCCAGCAGCTTGGCAGGGGCCGGTAATGAAAAACTGTTTTTT. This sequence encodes CASSLAGAGNEKLFF. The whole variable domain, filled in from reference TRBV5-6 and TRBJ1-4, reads DAGVTQSPTHLIKTRGQQVTLRCSPKSGHDTVSWYQQALGQGPQFIFQYYEEEERQRGNFPDRFSGHQFPNYSSELNVNALLLGDSALYLCASSLAGAGNEKLFFGSGTQLSVL.

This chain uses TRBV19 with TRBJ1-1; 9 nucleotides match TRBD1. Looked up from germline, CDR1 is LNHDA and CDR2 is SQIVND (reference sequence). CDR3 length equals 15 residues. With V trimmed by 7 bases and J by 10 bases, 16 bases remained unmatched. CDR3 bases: TGTGCCAGTATGCCCCGCGCATACAGGGGGCTGGGAGCTTTCTTT. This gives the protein CASMPRAYRGLGAFF.

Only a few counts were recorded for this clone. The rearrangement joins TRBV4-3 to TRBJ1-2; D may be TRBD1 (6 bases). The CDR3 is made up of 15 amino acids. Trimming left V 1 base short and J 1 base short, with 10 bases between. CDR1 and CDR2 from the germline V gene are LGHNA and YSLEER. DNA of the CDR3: TGCGCCAGCAGCCAAGGCACAGGGATTAACTATGGCTACACCTTC. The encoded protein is CASSQGTGINYGYTF.

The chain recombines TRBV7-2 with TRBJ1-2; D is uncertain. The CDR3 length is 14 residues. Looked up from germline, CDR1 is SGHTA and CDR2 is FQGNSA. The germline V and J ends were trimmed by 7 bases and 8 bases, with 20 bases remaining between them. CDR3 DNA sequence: TGTGCCAGCACCCCCCCCGGGATCCTGTCGGGCTACACCTTC. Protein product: CASTPPGILSGYTF.

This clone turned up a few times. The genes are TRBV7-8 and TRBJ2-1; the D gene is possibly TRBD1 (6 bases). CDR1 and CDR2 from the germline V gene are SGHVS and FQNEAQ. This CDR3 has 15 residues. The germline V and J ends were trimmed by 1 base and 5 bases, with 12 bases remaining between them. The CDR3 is CASSLVSRGNNEQFF. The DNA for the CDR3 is TGTGCCAGCAGCTTAGTAAGCAGGGGCAACAATGAGCAGTTCTTC.

The CDR3 protein is CASSQDLVEGTNEKLFF. CDR3 DNA: TGCGCCAGCAGCCAAGATCTTGTAGAGGGTACTAATGAAAAACTGTTTTTT. This chain uses TRBV4-3 with TRBJ1-4; the D is unclear. V was clipped by 0 bases and J by 2 bases, with 13 bases between them. Germline CDR1 reads LGHNA; CDR2 reads YSLEER. This CDR3 is 17 amino acids long.

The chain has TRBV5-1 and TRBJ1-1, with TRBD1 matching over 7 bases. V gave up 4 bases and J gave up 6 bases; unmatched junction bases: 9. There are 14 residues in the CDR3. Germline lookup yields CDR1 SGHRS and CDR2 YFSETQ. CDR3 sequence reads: CASSPLDRLSEAFF. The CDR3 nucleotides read TGCGCCAGCAGCCCCCTGGACAGGCTATCTGAAGCTTTCTTT.

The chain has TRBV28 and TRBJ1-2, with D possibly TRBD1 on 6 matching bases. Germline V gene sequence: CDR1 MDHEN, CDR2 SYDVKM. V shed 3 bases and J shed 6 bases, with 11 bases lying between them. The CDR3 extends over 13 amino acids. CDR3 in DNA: TGTGCCAGCAGTTTCCAGGGGAAGGATGGCTACACCTTC. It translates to CASSFQGKDGYTF.

This CDR3 is CAGNRDRENEQYF. The CDR3 DNA sequence: TGTGCCGGAAACCGGGACAGGGAGAATGAGCAGTACTTC. J is TRBJ2-7 and V is TRBV2; TRBD1 aligns across 9 bases. Unmatched junction bases numbered 12, after V lost 11 bases and J lost 7 bases. The CDR3 sequence is 13 residues long. The germline V gene has CDR1 SNHLY and CDR2 FYNNEI.

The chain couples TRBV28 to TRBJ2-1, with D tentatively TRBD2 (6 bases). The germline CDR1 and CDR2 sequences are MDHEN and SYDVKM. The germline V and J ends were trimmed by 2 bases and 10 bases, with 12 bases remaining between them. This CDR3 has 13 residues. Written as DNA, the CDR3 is TGTGCCAGCAGTTTAACTAGCCAAGTGGAGCAGTTCTTC. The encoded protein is CASSLTSQVEQFF.

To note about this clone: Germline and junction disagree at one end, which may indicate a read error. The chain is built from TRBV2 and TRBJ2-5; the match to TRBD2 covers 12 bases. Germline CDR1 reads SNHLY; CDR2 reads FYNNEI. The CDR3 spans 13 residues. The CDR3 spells CASSEVRTSGTDF. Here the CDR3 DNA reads TGTGCCAGCAGTGAAGTCCGGACTAGCGGGACCGACTTC.

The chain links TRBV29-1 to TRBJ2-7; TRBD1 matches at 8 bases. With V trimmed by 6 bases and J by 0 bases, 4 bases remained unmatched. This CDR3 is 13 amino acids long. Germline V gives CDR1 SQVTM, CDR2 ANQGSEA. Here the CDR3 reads CSVGGQGSYEQYF. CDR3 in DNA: TGCAGCGTGGGCGGACAGGGCTCCTACGAGCAGTACTTC.

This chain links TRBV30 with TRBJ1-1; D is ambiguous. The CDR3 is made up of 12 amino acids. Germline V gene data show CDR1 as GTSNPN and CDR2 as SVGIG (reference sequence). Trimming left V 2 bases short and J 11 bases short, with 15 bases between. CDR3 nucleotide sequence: TGTGCCTGGAGTCTCACCGGGAGTGGGGCTTTCTTT. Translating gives CAWSLTGSGAFF.

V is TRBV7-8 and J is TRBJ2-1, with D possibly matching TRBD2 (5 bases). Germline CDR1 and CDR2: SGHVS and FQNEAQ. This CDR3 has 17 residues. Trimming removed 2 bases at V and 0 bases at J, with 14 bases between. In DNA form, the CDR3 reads TGTGCCAGCAGCTTATCGCGGGCTGCCGCCTCCTACAATGAGCAGTTCTTC. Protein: CASSLSRAAASYNEQFF. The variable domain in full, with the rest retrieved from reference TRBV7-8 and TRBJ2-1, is GAGVSQSPRYKVAKRGQDVALRCDPISGHVSLFWYQQALGQGPEFLTYFQNEAQLDKSGLPSDRFFAERPEGSVSTLKIQRTQQEDSAVYLCASSLSRAAASYNEQFFGPGTRLTVL.

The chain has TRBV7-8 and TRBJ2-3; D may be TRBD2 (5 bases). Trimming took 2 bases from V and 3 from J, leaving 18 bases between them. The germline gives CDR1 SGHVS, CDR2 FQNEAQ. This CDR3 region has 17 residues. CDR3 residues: CASSLWKAVGRTDTQYF. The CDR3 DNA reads TGTGCCAGCAGCTTATGGAAAGCGGTTGGAAGAACAGATACGCAGTATTTT.